This entry lists 32 T cell receptor beta chains sequenced from one sample in a study of cytomegalovirus exposure and HLA in healthy donors. The PCR employed 60 Vbeta primers together with 13 Jbeta primers. TCRdb's table, derived via immunoSEQ multiplex PCR, lists solely in-frame clones and lacks some. The data hold approximately 220,000 clones, with approximately 88% observed a single time. The source material was PBMCs. These receptors all come from a boy aged 2-9 years in good health and CMV-seronegative.

CDR3 protein: CASSNGTSGHTDTQYF. CDR3 bases: TGTGCCAGCAGCAACGGGACTAGCGGTCACACAGATACGCAGTATTTT. The V gene is TRBV5-8, the J gene TRBJ2-3, with 11 positions matching TRBD2. Germline assignment: CDR1 SGHTS and CDR2 YDEGEE. V lost 4 bases, J lost 2 bases, and 6 bases stayed unmatched. The CDR3 has 16 amino acids. Full variable domain (rest looked up from reference TRBV5-8 and TRBJ2-3): EAGVTQSPTHLIKTRGQQATLRCSPISGHTSVYWYQQALGLGLQFLLWYDEGEERNRGNFPPRFSGRQFPNYSSELNVNALELEDSALYLCASSNGTSGHTDTQYFGPGTRLTVL.

V and J are TRBV27 and TRBJ2-1; the match to TRBD2 covers 8 bases. CDR1 is MNHEY and CDR2 is SMNVEV in the germline V gene (reference sequence). This CDR3 has 19 residues. The J segment lost 0 bases and the V segment lost 1 base, leaving 11 bases of the junction unmatched. The CDR3 bases are TGTGCCAGCAGTTTATTGGTTAGCGGGGCCCTGAGCTCCTACAATGAGCAGTTCTTC. Amino acid sequence: CASSLLVSGALSSYNEQFF.

J is TRBJ2-2 and V is TRBV13; 7 bases map to TRBD1. After removal of 5 bases from V and 7 bases from J, the junction contained 16 bases not matched to a gene. CDR1 is PRHDT and CDR2 is FYEKMQ in the germline V gene (reference sequence). The CDR3 covers 17 residues. CDR3: CASSTLLQGRAGGELFF. In DNA, the CDR3 is TGTGCCAGCAGCACCCTCTTACAGGGGCGTGCGGGCGGGGAGCTGTTTTTT.

The genes are TRBV2 and TRBJ2-5; a weak D match, TRBD1 (6 bases). Germline V CDR1 and CDR2: SNHLY, FYNNEI. The CDR3 length is 15 residues. The V gene lost 0 bases and the J gene lost 4 bases, with 12 bases spanning the gap. Here the CDR3 DNA reads TGTGCCAGCAGTGAAGCGCCCAGGGGCCCAGAGACCCAGTACTTC. Translated: CASSEAPRGPETQYF.

V is TRBV18 and J is TRBJ2-7, with 13 bases aligning to TRBD2. V was pared by 5 bases and J by 5 bases, with 3 bases of the junction left unmatched. Germline V CDR1 and CDR2: KGHSH, LQKENI. This CDR3 comprises 14 residues. The CDR3 nucleotides are TGTGCCAGCTCATATGGACTAGCGGGAGACGAGCAGTACTTC. Translation gives CASSYGLAGDEQYF.

This clone appeared a single time. One end of the junction fails to match germline, which may point to a read error. The V and J genes are TRBV7-9 and TRBJ2-3, with 9 bases matching TRBD1. The CDR3 is made up of 16 amino acids. The germline gives CDR1 SEHNR, CDR2 FQNEAQ (reference sequence). The CDR3 protein is CSSSPGQGLNTDTQYF. CDR3 nucleotides: TGTTCCAGCAGCCCAGGACAGGGGCTGAACACAGATACGCAGTATTTT.

The chain uses TRBV6-5 and TRBJ2-3, with 11 positions matching TRBD2. The CDR3 loop spans 15 amino acids. The germline CDR1 and CDR2 sequences are MNHEY and SVGAGI. Germline trimming cut 7 bases from V and 5 bases from J; bases unmatched to any gene: 8. The CDR3 here is CASKKASGGRDTQYF. As DNA, the CDR3 is TGTGCCAGCAAGAAAGCTAGCGGGGGGAGAGATACGCAGTATTTT.

The CDR3 sequence: CASSLGQVSGNTIYF. The CDR3 DNA follows: TGTGCCAGCAGCTTAGGACAGGTCTCTGGAAACACCATATATTTT. The chain employs TRBV7-2 and TRBJ1-3; D is possibly TRBD1 (6 bases). The germline CDR1 and CDR2 sequences are SGHTA and FQGNSA. V was cut by 1 base and J by 0 bases, with 7 bases left in between. The CDR3 length is 15 residues.

The rearrangement links TRBV27 to TRBJ2-3; D may be TRBD2 (6 bases). With 2 bases removed from V and 4 bases from J, the gap between germline ends came to 13 bases. The CDR3 is 15 amino acids. The germline CDR1 and CDR2 sequences are MNHEY and SMNVEV (reference sequence). CDR3 region: CASSLVGLAADTQYF. CDR3 nucleotide sequence: TGTGCCAGCAGTTTAGTCGGGTTAGCGGCAGATACGCAGTATTTT.

The chain joins TRBV4-2 to TRBJ1-5; D might be TRBD1 (6 bases). This CDR3 comprises 15 residues. Germline CDR1 LGHNA, CDR2 YNFKEQ. V was cut by 4 bases and J by 2 bases, with 12 bases left in between. CDR3 sequence reads: CASSRQGYGNQPQHF. As DNA, the CDR3 is TGTGCCAGCAGCCGCCAGGGGTACGGCAATCAGCCCCAGCATTTT.

The V and J genes are TRBV4-1 and TRBJ2-3, with TRBD2 identical over 14 bases. From germline, CDR1 is MGHRA and CDR2 YSYEKL. J gave up 4 bases and V 4 bases, and 1 base lay outside the gene matches. The CDR3 spans 15 residues. CDR3 sequence: CASSLGLAGADTQYF. The CDR3 nucleotides read TGCGCCAGCAGCCTGGGACTAGCGGGAGCAGATACGCAGTATTTT.

The chain uses TRBV2 and TRBJ2-3; D may be TRBD2 (6 bases). The V end was cut by 8 bases, the J end by 4 bases, with 16 bases between. CDR3 length: 14 residues. CDR1 SNHLY and CDR2 FYNNEI come from the germline V gene. The CDR3 region has the DNA TGTGCCAGCCGATCGACTAGTGGGGCAGATACGCAGTATTTT. It is translated as CASRSTSGADTQYF.

The chain uses TRBV29-1 and TRBJ2-1; 8 bases are a match to TRBD2. In germline, CDR1 is SQVTM, CDR2 ANQGSEA. The junction had 6 bases not matched to a gene; V was cut back by 7 bases and J by 7 bases. The CDR3 consists of 12 residues. The CDR3, as DNA: TGCAGCGCCAGGACTAGCAGTAATGAGCAGTTCTTC. This codes for CSARTSSNEQFF.

This clone appeared a single time. The chain links TRBV19 to TRBJ1-2; D is ambiguous. V dropped 2 bases and J dropped 2 bases, with 6 bases sitting between them. Germline lookup yields CDR1 LNHDA and CDR2 SQIVND (reference sequence). This CDR3 has 13 residues. CDR3 loop: CASSIKQNYGYTF. CDR3 nucleotide sequence: TGTGCCAGTAGTATAAAACAGAACTATGGCTACACCTTC.

The chain carries TRBV27 and TRBJ2-7; 10 bases align to TRBD1. Trimming removed 5 bases from V and 7 bases from J; junction bases left unmatched: 5. The germline V gene has CDR1 MNHEY and CDR2 SMNVEV (reference sequence). The CDR3 extends over 13 amino acids. The CDR3 DNA reads as TGTGCCAGCAGTGGCCGGACAGGGGGTGAGCAGTACTTC. It encodes CASSGRTGGEQYF.

This rearrangement joins TRBV7-9 to TRBJ2-7; 9 bases line up with TRBD2. The V gene end was trimmed by 1 base and the J gene end by 3 bases; junction bases not matched to a gene: 4. The germline gives CDR1 SEHNR, CDR2 FQNEAQ (reference sequence). The CDR3 extends over 15 amino acids. CDR3 region: CASSLVPSGVYEQYF. In DNA, the CDR3 is TGTGCCAGCAGCTTAGTTCCTAGCGGGGTCTACGAGCAGTACTTC.

J is TRBJ2-5 and V is TRBV6-5; 10 bases line up with TRBD2. The better agreement between TRBJ2-7 and the DNA end casts doubt on the J call. Looked up from germline, CDR1 is MNHEY and CDR2 is SVGAGI. The CDR3 totals 13 residues. The CDR3 is CASSPGTSDEQYF. CDR3 DNA sequence: TGTGCCAGCAGCCCTGGGACTAGCGACGAGCAGTACTTC.

V is TRBV9 and J is TRBJ2-5; D is unresolved. Between the trimmed V and J ends, which lost 0 bases and 5 bases, there was a span of 8 bases. This CDR3 has 13 residues. In germline, CDR1 is SGDLS, CDR2 YYNGEE. CDR3 region: CASSVATYETQYF. For the CDR3, the DNA is TGTGCCAGCAGCGTAGCTACTTATGAGACCCAGTACTTC.

The gene calls are TRBV7-9 and TRBJ2-6, with 7 nucleotides matching TRBD1. This CDR3 is 16 amino acids long. Germline-derived CDR1 and CDR2 are SEHNR and FQNEAQ (reference sequence). The junction had 4 bases not matched to a gene; V was cut back by 5 bases and J by 0 bases. CDR3 protein: CASSPRTGSGANVLTF. The CDR3 DNA is TGTGCCAGCAGCCCCCGGACAGGCTCTGGGGCCAACGTCCTGACTTTC.

This sequence joins TRBV30 and TRBJ1-6, with D uncertain. The length of the CDR3 is 11 residues. Germline V gene data show CDR1 as GTSNPN and CDR2 as SVGIG (reference sequence). The CDR3 nucleotides are TGTGGTTTGGGCGAAAATTCACCCCTCCACTTT. It is translated as CGLGENSPLHF.

In its sample, this clone was seen once. J is TRBJ2-5 and V is TRBV5-6; D possibly corresponds to TRBD2 (5 bases). Looked up from germline, CDR1 is SGHDT and CDR2 is YYEEEE. The germline V and J ends were trimmed by 4 bases and 5 bases, with 9 bases remaining between them. The CDR3 totals 12 residues. The CDR3 spells CASSLPGETQYF. CDR3 nucleotide sequence: TGTGCCAGCAGCCTCCCGGGGGAGACCCAGTACTTC.

In regard to this clone: Additional DNA sequences in this sample encode the identical CDR3. This rearrangement joins TRBV27 to TRBJ2-5; TRBD1 matches 11 bases. Unmatched junction bases numbered 10, after V lost 6 bases and J lost 4 bases. Germline CDR1 reads MNHEY; CDR2 reads SMNVEV (reference sequence). The CDR3 consists of 16 residues. The CDR3 region is CASSSPAGTGGETQYF. The CDR3 nucleotides are TGTGCCAGCAGCTCCCCTGCCGGGACAGGGGGAGAGACCCAGTACTTC.

The rearrangement uses TRBV13 and TRBJ2-3, with a possible D match to TRBD2 (5 bases). V shed 4 bases and J shed 4 bases, with 12 bases lying between them. CDR1 PRHDT and CDR2 FYEKMQ come from the germline V gene (reference sequence). The CDR3 is 14 amino acids. For the CDR3, the DNA is TGTGCCAGCAGCTCGAACATCGGGGCAGATACGCAGTATTTT. Translating it yields CASSSNIGADTQYF.

This clone appeared a few times. The chain joins TRBV30 to TRBJ2-7; 12 bases are shared with TRBD1. V was pared by 0 bases and J by 6 bases, with 3 bases of the junction left unmatched. Germline CDR1 GTSNPN, CDR2 SVGIG (reference sequence). CDR3 length equals 14 residues. DNA for the CDR3: TGTGCCTGGAGTGTTTGGGACAGGGGGCTCGAGCAGTACTTC. This gives the protein CAWSVWDRGLEQYF.

This rearrangement joins TRBV2 to TRBJ2-2; a weak D match, TRBD1 (5 bases). Trimming left V 3 bases short and J 3 bases short, with 11 bases between. There are 15 residues in the CDR3. Germline CDR1 reads SNHLY; CDR2 reads FYNNEI. CDR3 bases: TGTGCCAGCAGTGAGAAGGGGCGCGACACCGGGGAGCTGTTTTTT. Amino acids: CASSEKGRDTGELFF.

The chain carries TRBV6-5 and TRBJ1-6, with 9 bases that match TRBD1. Germline V CDR1 and CDR2: MNHEY, SVGAGI. This CDR3 is 14 amino acids long. The trim removed 6 bases at V and 12 bases at J, leaving 9 bases unmatched. This CDR3 reads CASSTGTGTGPLHF. CDR3 DNA sequence: TGTGCCAGCAGCACCGGGACAGGGACGGGACCCCTCCACTTT.

The V and J genes are TRBV6-6 and TRBJ1-4; 10 positions agree with TRBD1. The trim removed 6 bases at V and 5 bases at J, leaving 6 bases unmatched. The V gene's germline CDR1 is MNHNY and CDR2 SVGAGI (reference sequence). The CDR3 has 15 amino acids. In DNA form, the CDR3 reads TGTGCCAGCAGCCCCCGGGACAGGGGAAATGAAAAACTGTTTTTT. This gives the protein CASSPRDRGNEKLFF.

This clone was found once. Other DNA variants within this sample encode the same CDR3. The V gene is TRBV15, the J gene TRBJ1-1; 9 nucleotides align to TRBD1. With 0 bases clipped from V and 4 bases from J, the junction kept 12 bases outside the gene matches. CDR1 and CDR2 (germline): LNHNV, YYDKDF (reference sequence). CDR3 size: 18 residues. CDR3 sequence reads: CATSRDLLTGGSGTEAFF. The CDR3 bases are TGTGCCACCAGCAGAGATCTATTGACAGGGGGATCGGGCACTGAAGCTTTCTTT. The complete variable domain, with remaining parts taken from reference TRBV15 and TRBJ1-1, reads DAMVIQNPRYQVTQFGKPVTLSCSQTLNHNVMYWYQQKSSQAPKLLFHYYDKDFNNEADTPDNFQSRRPNTSFCFLDIRSPGLGDTAMYLCATSRDLLTGGSGTEAFFGQGTRLTVV.

V usage is TRBV5-6 and J usage is TRBJ1-3; 8 bases align to TRBD1. Trimming took 2 bases from V and 1 from J; bases not matched to a gene: 5. The germline V gene has CDR1 SGHDT and CDR2 YYEEEE. The CDR3 covers 16 residues. The CDR3 DNA reads TGTGCCAGCAGCTTCAGGGGGCGCGGGTCTGGAAACACCATATATTTT. It translates to CASSFRGRGSGNTIYF.

This rearrangement joins TRBV21-1 to TRBJ1-5; TRBD1 is the table's D call, not checked against the DNA. TRBV21-1 represents a pseudogene. The CDR3 spans 16 residues. CDR3 residues: CASSKGLLYSNQPQHF. CDR3 coding DNA: TGTGCCAGCAGCAAGGGCCTTCTCTATAGCAATCAGCCCCAGCATTTT.

The chain links TRBV30 to TRBJ1-2, with 12 bases that match TRBD1. CDR3 length: 15 residues. V lost 2 bases, J lost 8 bases, and 9 bases stayed unmatched. Germline V gene sequence: CDR1 GTSNPN, CDR2 SVGIG (reference sequence). For the CDR3, the DNA is TGTGCCTGGAGTACTGGGGACAGGGGGCCGGGGGGCTACACCTTC. Protein sequence: CAWSTGDRGPGGYTF.

V is TRBV7-9 and J is TRBJ2-6; unclear D gene. V lost 8 bases, J lost 0 bases, and 5 bases lay in between. CDR1 and CDR2 (germline): SEHNR, FQNEAQ (reference sequence). This CDR3 is built from 13 residues. The CDR3 DNA reads TGTGCCAGCTCCGGCTCTGGGGCCAACGTCCTGACTTTC. Protein sequence: CASSGSGANVLTF. Full variable domain (outside the CDR3, taken from reference TRBV7-9 and TRBJ2-6): DTGVSQNPRHKITKRGQNVTFRCDPISEHNRLYWYRQTLGQGPEFLTYFQNEAQLEKSRLLSDRFSAERPKGSFSTLEIQRTEQGDSAMYLCASSGSGANVLTFGAGSRLTVL.